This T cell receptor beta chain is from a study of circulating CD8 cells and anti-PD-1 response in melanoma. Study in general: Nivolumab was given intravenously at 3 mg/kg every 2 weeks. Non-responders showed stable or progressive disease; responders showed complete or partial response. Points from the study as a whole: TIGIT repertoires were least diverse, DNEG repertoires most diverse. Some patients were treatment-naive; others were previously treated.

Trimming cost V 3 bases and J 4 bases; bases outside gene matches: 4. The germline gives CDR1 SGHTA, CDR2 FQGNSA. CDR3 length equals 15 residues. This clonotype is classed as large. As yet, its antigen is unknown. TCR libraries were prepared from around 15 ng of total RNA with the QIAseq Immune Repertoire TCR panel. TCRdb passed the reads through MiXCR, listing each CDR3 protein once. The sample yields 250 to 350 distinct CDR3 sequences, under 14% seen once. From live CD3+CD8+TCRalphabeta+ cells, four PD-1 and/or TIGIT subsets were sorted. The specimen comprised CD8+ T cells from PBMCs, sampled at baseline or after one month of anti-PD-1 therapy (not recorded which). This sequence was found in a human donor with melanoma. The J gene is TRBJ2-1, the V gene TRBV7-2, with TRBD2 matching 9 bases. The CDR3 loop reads CASSFTAGGYNEQFF. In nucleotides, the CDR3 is TGTGCCAGCAGCTTTACAGCGGGGGGATACAATGAGCAGTTCTTC.